These 11 T cell receptor beta chains came from one sample sequenced in a study of T cell clonotyping in hematopoietic cell transplantation. The repertoire was sequenced with immunoSEQ multiplex PCR; TCRdb's copy has only in-frame clones and lacks some. The data show some 16,000 clones, roughly 93% seen once. Time point given: recipient sample about 28 days before transplant, after cytoreduction. The sequenced sample was peripheral blood mononuclear cells, obtained before stem cell transplant. The receptors were gathered from a young man with biphenotypic leukemia. Some clones in this sample may be carry-over from other donors' samples.

The chain combines TRBV4-3 with TRBJ2-7; D perhaps matches TRBD1 (6 bases). Trimming shortened V by 1 base and J by 2 bases, and 15 bases separated the two germline ends. The length of the CDR3 is 16 residues. Germline CDR1 reads LGHNA; CDR2 reads YSLEER. The CDR3 DNA reads TGCGCCAGCAGCCAAGTTCGATCAGGGGCCGCCTACGAGCAGTACTTC. This translates into CASSQVRSGAAYEQYF.

This clone has only one observation. The V and J genes are TRBV6-1 and TRBJ2-2; TRBD1 agrees at 9 bases. The CDR3 has 14 amino acids. CDR1 is MNHNS, CDR2 SASEGT, per germline. V lost 6 bases to trimming and J lost 7 bases; unmatched junction nucleotides: 6. The CDR3 is CASSRQGGNGELFF. The CDR3 DNA reads as TGTGCCAGCAGCCGACAGGGGGGTAACGGGGAGCTGTTTTTT.

V is TRBV11-2 and J is TRBJ1-2, with D maybe TRBD1 (6 bases). This CDR3 spans 17 amino acids. Looked up from germline, CDR1 is SGHAT and CDR2 is FQNNGV. The V and J ends lost 4 bases and 5 bases respectively, with 23 bases between them. The CDR3: CASSSPRAGGASYGYTF. CDR3 nucleotides: TGTGCCAGCAGCTCACCCCGAGCCGGGGGCGCTAGTTATGGCTACACCTTC.

V gene TRBV5-1 combines with J gene TRBJ2-7; D gene ambiguous. The CDR3 runs to 14 residues. V was cut by 0 bases and J by 1 base, with 8 bases left in between. Germline-derived CDR1 and CDR2 are SGHRS and YFSETQ. This chain's CDR3 is CASSLDVRSYEQYF. The CDR3 DNA reads TGCGCCAGCAGCTTGGATGTCAGATCCTACGAGCAGTACTTC.

This clone was recorded once. The rearrangement uses TRBV6-6 and TRBJ2-7, with 9 bases matching TRBD2. V gave up 5 bases and J gave up 6 bases; unmatched junction bases: 8. This CDR3 region has 14 residues. CDR1 is MNHNY, CDR2 SVGAGI, per germline (reference sequence). CDR3 DNA sequence: TGTGCCAGCAGTCCCGGGACTAGCTTCTCCGAGCAGTACTTC. Its translation is CASSPGTSFSEQYF.

The chain couples TRBV6-1 to TRBJ2-7; perhaps TRBD2 as D (6 bases). The germline gives CDR1 MNHNS, CDR2 SASEGT. Trimming shortened V by 10 bases and J by 5 bases, and 12 bases separated the two germline ends. The CDR3 extends over 11 amino acids. This CDR3 reads CATGRGNEQYF. CDR3 nucleotides: TGTGCCACAGGACGCGGGAACGAGCAGTACTTC.

V and J are TRBV9 and TRBJ2-3; 8 bases are shared with TRBD2. From germline, CDR1 is SGDLS and CDR2 YYNGEE. V lost 3 bases, J lost 0 bases, and 6 bases stayed unmatched. The CDR3 is made up of 16 amino acids. In DNA, the CDR3 is TGTGCCAGCAGCGGGGTCGGGGGGGTAAGCACAGATACGCAGTATTTT. The encoded protein is CASSGVGGVSTDTQYF. Using reference TRBV9 and TRBJ2-3 for the parts outside the CDR3, the full variable domain is DSGVTQTPKHLITATGQRVTLRCSPRSGDLSVYWYQQSLDQGLQFLIQYYNGEERAKGNILERFSAQQFPDLHSELNLSSLELGDSALYFCASSGVGGVSTDTQYFGPGTRLTVL.

This clone appeared a single time. The chain combines TRBV13 with TRBJ1-1; TRBD1 is a possible D gene (5 bases). The CDR3 loop spans 18 amino acids. CDR1 PRHDT and CDR2 FYEKMQ come from the germline V gene (reference sequence). With 6 bases removed from V and 0 bases from J, the gap between germline ends came to 23 bases. The CDR3 loop reads CASRSLDGGGTMNTEAFF. Here the CDR3 DNA reads TGTGCCAGCAGGTCATTAGATGGGGGAGGGACCATGAACACTGAAGCTTTCTTT.

J is TRBJ1-2 and V is TRBV5-4; D call uncertain. The V gene's germline CDR1 is SGHNT and CDR2 YYREEE (reference sequence). This CDR3 comprises 14 residues. V lost 0 bases and J lost 2, with 8 bases in between. The chain's CDR3 is CASSLEGGNYGYTF. Here the CDR3 DNA reads TGTGCCAGCAGCTTGGAAGGCGGAAACTATGGCTACACCTTC.

This clone was seen a few times. The V call is TRBV9, the J call TRBJ1-1, with TRBD1 matching over 9 bases. With 3 bases clipped from V and 4 bases from J, the junction kept 4 bases outside the gene matches. Germline V gene sequence: CDR1 SGDLS, CDR2 YYNGEE. The CDR3 totals 14 residues. CDR3 amino acids: CASSGDRGGTEAFF. The DNA of the CDR3 is TGTGCCAGCAGCGGCGACAGGGGGGGCACTGAAGCTTTCTTT.

The J gene is TRBJ1-2, the V gene TRBV7-9; a possible D gene is TRBD1 (5 bases). Trimming removed 5 bases at V and 4 bases at J, with 17 bases between. CDR3 length: 15 amino acids. Germline V CDR1 and CDR2: SEHNR, FQNEAQ (reference sequence). CDR3 DNA sequence: TGTGCCAGCAGCAAAGGGGTAGAGGGAGGCTATGGCTACACCTTC. Translating it yields CASSKGVEGGYGYTF.